This TCR beta chain was retrieved from a study of Ad26.COV2.S vaccination and SARS-CoV-2 variants. The method was immunoSEQ multiplex PCR; TCRdb's version includes in-frame clones alone and lacks a portion of them. The profile covers about 350,000 clones, with about 85% appearing a single time and 2.5% to 3.5% taken by the ten largest. This CDR3 spans 14 amino acids. V was pared by 3 bases and J by 3 bases, with 5 bases of the junction left unmatched. Germline CDR1 MNHEY, CDR2 SVGAGI. As for treatment: roughly 18 received Ad26.COV2.S at low or high dose, single or two shots; five or six received placebo; per-sample allocation not given. Sampling took place 63 days after the first vaccine or placebo injection.

V and J are TRBV6-5 and TRBJ2-7; 7 bases fit TRBD1. The clonotype comes from a person aged 18 to 59 who received the Ad26.COV2.S COVID-19 vaccine or a placebo. Sequencing used peripheral blood, obtained in a trial of Ad26.COV2.S vaccine versus placebo. Here the CDR3 reads CASSYGQGVYEQYF. In DNA, the CDR3 is TGTGCCAGCAGTTATGGTCAGGGGGTCTACGAGCAGTACTTC.